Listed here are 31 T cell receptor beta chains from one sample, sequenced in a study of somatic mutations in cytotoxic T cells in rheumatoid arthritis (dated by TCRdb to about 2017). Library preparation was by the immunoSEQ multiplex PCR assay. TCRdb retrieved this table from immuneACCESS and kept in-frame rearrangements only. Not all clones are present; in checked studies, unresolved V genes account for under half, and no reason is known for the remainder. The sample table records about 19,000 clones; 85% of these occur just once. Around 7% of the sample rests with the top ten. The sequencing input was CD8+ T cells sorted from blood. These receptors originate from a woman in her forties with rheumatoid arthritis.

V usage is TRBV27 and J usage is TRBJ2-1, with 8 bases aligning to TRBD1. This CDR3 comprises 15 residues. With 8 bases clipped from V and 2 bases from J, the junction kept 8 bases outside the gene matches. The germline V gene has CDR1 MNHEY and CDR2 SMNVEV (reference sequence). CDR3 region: CASVGQGQAYNEQFF. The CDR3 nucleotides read TGTGCCAGCGTAGGCCAGGGACAGGCCTACAATGAGCAGTTCTTC.

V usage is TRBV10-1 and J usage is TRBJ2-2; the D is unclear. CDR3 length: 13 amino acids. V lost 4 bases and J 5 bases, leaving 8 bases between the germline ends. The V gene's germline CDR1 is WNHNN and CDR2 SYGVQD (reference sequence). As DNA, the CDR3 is TGCGCCAGCAGTGCGGGTTGGACCGGGGAGCTGTTTTTT. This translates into CASSAGWTGELFF.

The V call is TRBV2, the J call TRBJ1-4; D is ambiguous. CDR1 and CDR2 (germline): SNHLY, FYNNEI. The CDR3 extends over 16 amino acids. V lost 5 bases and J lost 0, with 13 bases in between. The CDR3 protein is CASSYTGVATNEKLFF. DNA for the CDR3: TGTGCCAGCAGTTACACCGGGGTCGCAACTAATGAAAAACTGTTTTTT.

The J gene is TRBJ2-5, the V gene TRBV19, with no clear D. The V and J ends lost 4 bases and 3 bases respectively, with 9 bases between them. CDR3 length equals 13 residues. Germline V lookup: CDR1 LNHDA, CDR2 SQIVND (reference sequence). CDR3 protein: CASSTDQEETQYF. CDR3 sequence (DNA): TGTGCCAGTAGTACCGACCAGGAAGAGACCCAGTACTTC.

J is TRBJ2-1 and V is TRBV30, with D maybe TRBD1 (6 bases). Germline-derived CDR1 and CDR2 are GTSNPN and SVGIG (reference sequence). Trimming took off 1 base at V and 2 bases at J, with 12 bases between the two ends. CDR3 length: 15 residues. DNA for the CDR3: TGTGCCTGGAGTGGCCTTTCAGGGGCCTACAATGAGCAGTTCTTC. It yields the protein CAWSGLSGAYNEQFF.

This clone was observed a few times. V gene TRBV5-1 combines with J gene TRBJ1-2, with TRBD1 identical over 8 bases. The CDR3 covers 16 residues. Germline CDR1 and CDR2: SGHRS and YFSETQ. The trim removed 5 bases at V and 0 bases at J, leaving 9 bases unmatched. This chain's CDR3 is CASRKTGTGANYGYTF. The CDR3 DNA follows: TGCGCCAGCAGAAAGACTGGGACAGGAGCTAACTATGGCTACACCTTC.

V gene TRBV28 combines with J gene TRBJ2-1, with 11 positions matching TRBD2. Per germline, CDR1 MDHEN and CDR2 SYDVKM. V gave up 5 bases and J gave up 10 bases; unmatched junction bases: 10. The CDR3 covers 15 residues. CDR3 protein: CASSLSGRAIGEQFF. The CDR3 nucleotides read TGTGCCAGCAGTCTTAGCGGGAGGGCCATTGGGGAGCAGTTCTTC.

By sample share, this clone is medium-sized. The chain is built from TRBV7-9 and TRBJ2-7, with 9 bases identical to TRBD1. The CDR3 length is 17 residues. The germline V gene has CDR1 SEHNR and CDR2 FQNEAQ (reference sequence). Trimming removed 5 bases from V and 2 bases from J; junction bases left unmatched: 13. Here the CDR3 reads CASSLGTGTPKPYEQYF. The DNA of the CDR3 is TGTGCCAGCAGCCTAGGGACAGGGACTCCAAAACCCTACGAGCAGTACTTC.

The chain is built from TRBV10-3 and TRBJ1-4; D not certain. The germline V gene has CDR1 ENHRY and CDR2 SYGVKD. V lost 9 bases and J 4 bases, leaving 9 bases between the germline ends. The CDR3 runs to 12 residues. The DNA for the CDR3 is TGTGCCATTAGTCCGTTTAATGAAAAACTGTTTTTT. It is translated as CAISPFNEKLFF.

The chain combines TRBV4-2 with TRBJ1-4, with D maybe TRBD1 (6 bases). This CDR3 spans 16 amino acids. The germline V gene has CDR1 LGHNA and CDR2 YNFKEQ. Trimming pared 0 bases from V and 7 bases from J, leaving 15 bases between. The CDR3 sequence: CASSQDRGGAVEKLFF. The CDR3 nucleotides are TGTGCCAGCAGCCAAGATAGGGGGGGCGCGGTTGAAAAACTGTTTTTT.

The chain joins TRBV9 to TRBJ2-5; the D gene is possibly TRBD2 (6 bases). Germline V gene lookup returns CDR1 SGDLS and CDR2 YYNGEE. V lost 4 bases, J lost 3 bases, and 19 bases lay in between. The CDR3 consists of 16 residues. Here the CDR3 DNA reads TGTGCCAGCAGCAACACCGGGACTGAAGAAAAAGAGACCCAGTACTTC. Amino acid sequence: CASSNTGTEEKETQYF.

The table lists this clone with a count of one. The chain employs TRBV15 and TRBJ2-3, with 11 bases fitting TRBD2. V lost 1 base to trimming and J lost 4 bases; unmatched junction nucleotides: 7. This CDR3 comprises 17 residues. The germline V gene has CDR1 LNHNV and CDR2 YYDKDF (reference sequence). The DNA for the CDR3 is TGTGCCACCAGCAGAGCGCTACTAGCGGGAGTGCCAGATACGCAGTATTTT. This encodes CATSRALLAGVPDTQYF. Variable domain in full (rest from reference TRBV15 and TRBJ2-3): DAMVIQNPRYQVTQFGKPVTLSCSQTLNHNVMYWYQQKSSQAPKLLFHYYDKDFNNEADTPDNFQSRRPNTSFCFLDIRSPGLGDTAMYLCATSRALLAGVPDTQYFGPGTRLTVL.

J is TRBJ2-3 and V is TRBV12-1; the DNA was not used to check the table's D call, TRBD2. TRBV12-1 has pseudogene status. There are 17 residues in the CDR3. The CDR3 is CASSCKGLAELTDTQYF. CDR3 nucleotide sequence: TGTGCCAGCAGCTGCAAAGGACTAGCGGAACTCACAGATACGCAGTATTTT.

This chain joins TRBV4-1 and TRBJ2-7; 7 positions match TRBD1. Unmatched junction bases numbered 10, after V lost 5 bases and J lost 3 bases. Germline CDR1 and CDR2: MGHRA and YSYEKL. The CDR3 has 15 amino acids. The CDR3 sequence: CASSTRDRGSYEQYF. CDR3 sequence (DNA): TGCGCCAGCAGCACCCGGGACAGAGGGAGCTACGAGCAGTACTTC.

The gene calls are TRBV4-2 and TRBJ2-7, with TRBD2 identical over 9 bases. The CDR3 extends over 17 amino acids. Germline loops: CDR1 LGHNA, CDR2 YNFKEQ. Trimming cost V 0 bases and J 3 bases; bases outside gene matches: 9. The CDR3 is CASSQETSGELSYEQYF. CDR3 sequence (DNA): TGTGCCAGCAGCCAAGAGACTAGCGGAGAACTGAGCTACGAGCAGTACTTC.

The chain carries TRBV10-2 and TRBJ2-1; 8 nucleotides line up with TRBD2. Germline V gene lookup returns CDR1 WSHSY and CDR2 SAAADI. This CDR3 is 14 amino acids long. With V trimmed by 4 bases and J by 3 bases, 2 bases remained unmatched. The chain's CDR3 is CASSVTSGYNEQFF. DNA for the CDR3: TGCGCCAGCAGTGTTACTAGCGGCTACAATGAGCAGTTCTTC.

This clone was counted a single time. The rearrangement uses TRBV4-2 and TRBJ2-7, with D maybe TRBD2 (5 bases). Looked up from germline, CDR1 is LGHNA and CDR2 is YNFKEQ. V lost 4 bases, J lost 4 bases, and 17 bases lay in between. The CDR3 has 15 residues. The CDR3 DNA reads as TGTGCCAGCAGCCCAAGGGTAGGACTCTCATACGAGCAGTACTTC. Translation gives CASSPRVGLSYEQYF.

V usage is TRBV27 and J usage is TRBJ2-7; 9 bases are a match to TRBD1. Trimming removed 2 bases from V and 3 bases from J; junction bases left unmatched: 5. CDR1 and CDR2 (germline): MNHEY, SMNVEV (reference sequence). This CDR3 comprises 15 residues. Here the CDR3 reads CASSLTGQGFYEQYF. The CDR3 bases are TGTGCCAGCAGTTTAACCGGACAGGGGTTCTACGAGCAGTACTTC.

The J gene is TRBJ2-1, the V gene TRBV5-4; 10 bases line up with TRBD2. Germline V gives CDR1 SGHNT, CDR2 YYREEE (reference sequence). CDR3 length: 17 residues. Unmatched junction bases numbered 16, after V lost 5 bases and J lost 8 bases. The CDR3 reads CASSGRMGLAGVDEQFF. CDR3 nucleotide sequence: TGTGCCAGCAGTGGGAGGATGGGGCTAGCGGGAGTCGATGAGCAGTTCTTC.

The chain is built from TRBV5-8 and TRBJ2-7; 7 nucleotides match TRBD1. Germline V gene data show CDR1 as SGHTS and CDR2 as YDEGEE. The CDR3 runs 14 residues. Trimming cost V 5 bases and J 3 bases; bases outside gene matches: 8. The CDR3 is CASRTGTVHYEQYF. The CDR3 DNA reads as TGTGCCAGCAGGACGGGGACAGTCCACTACGAGCAGTACTTC. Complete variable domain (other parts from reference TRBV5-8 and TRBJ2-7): EAGVTQSPTHLIKTRGQQATLRCSPISGHTSVYWYQQALGLGLQFLLWYDEGEERNRGNFPPRFSGRQFPNYSSELNVNALELEDSALYLCASRTGTVHYEQYFGPGTRLTVT.

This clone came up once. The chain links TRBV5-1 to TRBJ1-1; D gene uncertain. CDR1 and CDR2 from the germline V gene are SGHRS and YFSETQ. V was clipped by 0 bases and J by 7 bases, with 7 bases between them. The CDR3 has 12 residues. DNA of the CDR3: TGCGCCAGCAGCTTGGGATCAGGTGAAGCTTTCTTT. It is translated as CASSLGSGEAFF.

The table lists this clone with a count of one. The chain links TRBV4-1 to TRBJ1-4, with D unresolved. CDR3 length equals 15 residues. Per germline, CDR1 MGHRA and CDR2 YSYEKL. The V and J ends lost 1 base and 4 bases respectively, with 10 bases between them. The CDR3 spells CASSQGGSYNEKLFF. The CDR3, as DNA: TGCGCCAGCAGCCAAGGAGGCAGCTATAATGAAAAACTGTTTTTT.

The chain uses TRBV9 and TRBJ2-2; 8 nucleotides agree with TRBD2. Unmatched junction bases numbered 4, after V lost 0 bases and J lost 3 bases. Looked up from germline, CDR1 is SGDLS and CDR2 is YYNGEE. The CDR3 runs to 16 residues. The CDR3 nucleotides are TGTGCCAGCAGCGTAGAAAGCGGGGGCGACACCGGGGAGCTGTTTTTT. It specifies CASSVESGGDTGELFF.

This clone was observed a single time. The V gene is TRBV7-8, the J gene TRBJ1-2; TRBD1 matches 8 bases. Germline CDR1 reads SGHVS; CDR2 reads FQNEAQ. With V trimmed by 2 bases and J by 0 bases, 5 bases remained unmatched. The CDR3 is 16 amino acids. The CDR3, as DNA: TGTGCCAGCAGCTTACCCAGGACAGGGCCTAACTATGGCTACACCTTC. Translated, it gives CASSLPRTGPNYGYTF.

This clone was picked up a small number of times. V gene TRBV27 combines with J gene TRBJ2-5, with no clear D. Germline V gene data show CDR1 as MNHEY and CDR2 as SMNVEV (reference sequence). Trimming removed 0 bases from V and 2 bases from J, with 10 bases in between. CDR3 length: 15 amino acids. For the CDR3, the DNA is TGTGCCAGCAGTTTATCGGGCGCTACTCAAGAGACCCAGTACTTC. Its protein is CASSLSGATQETQYF.

CDR3 sequence: CASSPPLKDTQYF. The DNA of the CDR3 is TGTGCCAGCAGCCCTCCACTAAAAGATACGCAGTATTTT. V and J are TRBV2 and TRBJ2-3; D ambiguous. The germline gives CDR1 SNHLY, CDR2 FYNNEI. V was clipped by 6 bases and J by 5 bases, with 12 bases between them. The CDR3 sequence is 13 residues long.

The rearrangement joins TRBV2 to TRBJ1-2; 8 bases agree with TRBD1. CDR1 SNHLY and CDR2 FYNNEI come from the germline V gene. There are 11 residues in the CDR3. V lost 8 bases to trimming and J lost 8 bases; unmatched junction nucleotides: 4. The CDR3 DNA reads TGTGCCAGCCGGACAGGGAACGGCTACACCTTC. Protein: CASRTGNGYTF. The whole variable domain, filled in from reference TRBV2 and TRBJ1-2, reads EPEVTQTPSHQVTQMGQEVILRCVPISNHLYFYWYRQILGQKVEFLVSFYNNEISEKSEIFDDQFSVERPDGSNFTLKIRSTKLEDSAMYFCASRTGNGYTFGSGTRLTVV.

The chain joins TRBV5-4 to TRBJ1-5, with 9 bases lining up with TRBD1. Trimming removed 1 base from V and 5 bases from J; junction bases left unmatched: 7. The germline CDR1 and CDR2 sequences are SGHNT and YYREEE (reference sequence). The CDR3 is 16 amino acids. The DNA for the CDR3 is TGTGCCAGCAGCTTGTGGGGACAGGGCGGCCATCAGCCCCAGCATTTT. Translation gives CASSLWGQGGHQPQHF.

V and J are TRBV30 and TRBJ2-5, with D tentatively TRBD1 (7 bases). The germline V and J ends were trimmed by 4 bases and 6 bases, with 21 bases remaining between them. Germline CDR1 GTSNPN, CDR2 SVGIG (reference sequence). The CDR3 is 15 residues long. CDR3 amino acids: CAWIDREVPDKTQYF. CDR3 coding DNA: TGTGCCTGGATAGACAGGGAGGTCCCTGACAAGACCCAGTACTTC.

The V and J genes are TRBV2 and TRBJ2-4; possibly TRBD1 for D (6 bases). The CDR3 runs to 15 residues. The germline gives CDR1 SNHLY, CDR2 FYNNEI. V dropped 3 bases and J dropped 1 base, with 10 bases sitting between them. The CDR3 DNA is TGTGCCAGCAGTGATACAGGGCCGGCCAAAAACATTCAGTACTTC. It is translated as CASSDTGPAKNIQYF. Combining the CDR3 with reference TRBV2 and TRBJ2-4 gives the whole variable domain EPEVTQTPSHQVTQMGQEVILRCVPISNHLYFYWYRQILGQKVEFLVSFYNNEISEKSEIFDDQFSVERPDGSNFTLKIRSTKLEDSAMYFCASSDTGPAKNIQYFGAGTRLSVL.

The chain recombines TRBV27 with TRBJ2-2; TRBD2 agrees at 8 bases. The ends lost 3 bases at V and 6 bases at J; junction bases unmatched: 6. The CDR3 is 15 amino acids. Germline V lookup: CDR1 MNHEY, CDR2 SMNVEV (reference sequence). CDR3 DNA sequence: TGTGCCAGCAGTTTGTCTCTCGGGGGGGCCGGGGAGCTGTTTTTT. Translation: CASSLSLGGAGELFF.